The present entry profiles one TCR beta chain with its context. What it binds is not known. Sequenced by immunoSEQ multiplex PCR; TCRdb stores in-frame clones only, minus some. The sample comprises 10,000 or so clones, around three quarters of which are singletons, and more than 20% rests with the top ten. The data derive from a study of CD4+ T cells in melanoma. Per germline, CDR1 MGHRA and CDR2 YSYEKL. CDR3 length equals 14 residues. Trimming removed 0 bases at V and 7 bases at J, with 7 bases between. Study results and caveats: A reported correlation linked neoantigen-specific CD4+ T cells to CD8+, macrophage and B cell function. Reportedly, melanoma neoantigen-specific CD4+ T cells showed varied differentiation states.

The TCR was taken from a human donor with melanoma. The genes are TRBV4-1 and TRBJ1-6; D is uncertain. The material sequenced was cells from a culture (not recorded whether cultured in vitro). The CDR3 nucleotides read TGCGCCAGCAGCCAAGAAAGGGCCAATTCACCCCTCCACTTT. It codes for CASSQERANSPLHF.